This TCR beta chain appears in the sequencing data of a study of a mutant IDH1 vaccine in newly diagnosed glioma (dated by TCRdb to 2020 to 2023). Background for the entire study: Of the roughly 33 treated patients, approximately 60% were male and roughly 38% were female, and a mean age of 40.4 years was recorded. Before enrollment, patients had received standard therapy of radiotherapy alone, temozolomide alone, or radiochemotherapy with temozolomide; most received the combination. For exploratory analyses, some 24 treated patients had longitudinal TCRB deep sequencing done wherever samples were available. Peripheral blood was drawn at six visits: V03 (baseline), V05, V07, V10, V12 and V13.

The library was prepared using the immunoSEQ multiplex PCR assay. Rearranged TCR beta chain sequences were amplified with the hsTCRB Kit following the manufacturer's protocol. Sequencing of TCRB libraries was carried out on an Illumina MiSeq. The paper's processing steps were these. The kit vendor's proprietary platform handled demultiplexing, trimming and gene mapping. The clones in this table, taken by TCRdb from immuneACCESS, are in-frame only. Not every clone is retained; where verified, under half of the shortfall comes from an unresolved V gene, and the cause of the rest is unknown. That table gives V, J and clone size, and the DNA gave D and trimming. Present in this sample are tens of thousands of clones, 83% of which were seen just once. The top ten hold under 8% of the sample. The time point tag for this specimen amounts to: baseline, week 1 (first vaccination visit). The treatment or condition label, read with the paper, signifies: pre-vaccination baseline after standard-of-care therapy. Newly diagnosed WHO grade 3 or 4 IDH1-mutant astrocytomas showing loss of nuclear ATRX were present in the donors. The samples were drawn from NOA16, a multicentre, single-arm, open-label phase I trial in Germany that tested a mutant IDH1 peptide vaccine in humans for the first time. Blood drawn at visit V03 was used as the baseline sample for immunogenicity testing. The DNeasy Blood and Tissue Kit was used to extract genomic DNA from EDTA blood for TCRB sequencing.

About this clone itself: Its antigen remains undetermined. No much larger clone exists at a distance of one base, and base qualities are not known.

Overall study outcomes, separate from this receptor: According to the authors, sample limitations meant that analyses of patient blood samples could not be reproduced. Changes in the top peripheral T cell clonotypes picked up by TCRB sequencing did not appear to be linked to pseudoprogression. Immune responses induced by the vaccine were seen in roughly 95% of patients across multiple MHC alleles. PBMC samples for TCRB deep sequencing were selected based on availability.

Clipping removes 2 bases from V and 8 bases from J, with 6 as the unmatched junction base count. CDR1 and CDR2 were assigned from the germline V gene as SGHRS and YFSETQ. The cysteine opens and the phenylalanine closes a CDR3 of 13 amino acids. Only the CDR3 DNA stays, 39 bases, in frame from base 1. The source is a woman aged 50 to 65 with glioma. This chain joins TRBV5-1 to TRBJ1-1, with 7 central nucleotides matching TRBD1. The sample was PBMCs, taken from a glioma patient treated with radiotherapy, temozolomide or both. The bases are TGCGCCAGCAGCTTATCCCGGGACAGAGAAGCTTTCTTT. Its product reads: CASSLSRDREAFF.